These T cell receptor beta chains were read from a single sample in a study of PD-L1 blockade in urothelial cancer. Only in-frame clones appear in the TCRdb table, and some are missing; sequencing was by immunoSEQ multiplex PCR. This sample carries tens of thousands of clones, approximately 90% of them seen once, and the ten largest clones take around 0.94%. The specimen comprised PBMCs, sampled around atezolizumab (anti-PD-L1) treatment. Every receptor here comes from an elderly woman with urothelial cancer. Each CDR3 is given with its conserved first and last residue. The D gene is left open where the match is weak. Size is stated for part of the rows, as once, few or many counts, or as a class when the clone is expanded.

TRBJ1-4 | TRBV28 | TRBD1 | . | CASSSRRDSLYEKLFF | TGTGCCAGCAGTTCCCGCCGGGACAGCTTATATGAAAAACTGTTTTTT
TRBJ1-5 | TRBV15 | . | . | CATSRDVSVREQGPWRPQHF | TGTGCCACCAGCAGAGATGTAAGTGTCCGGGAACAGGGTCCCTGGAGGCCCCAGCATTTT
TRBJ1-1 | TRBV19 | . | . | CASSNGVNTEAFF | TGTGCCAGTAGTAACGGAGTAAACACTGAAGCTTTCTTT
TRBJ2-1 | TRBV10-2 | TRBD2 | . | CASSSTSGYNEQFF | TGCGCCAGCAGTTCGACTAGCGGCTACAATGAGCAGTTCTTC
TRBJ2-1 | TRBV5-6 | TRBD2 | once | CASRVAGGALGDNEQFF | TGTGCCAGCAGGGTAGCGGGAGGGGCTTTGGGGGACAATGAGCAGTTCTTC
TRBJ2-1 | TRBV28 | TRBD1 | . | CASSSGQGADEQFF | TGTGCCAGCAGTTCGGGACAGGGGGCGGATGAGCAGTTCTTC
TRBJ1-5 | TRBV30 | . | few | CAWSVQDQPQHF | TGTGCCTGGAGTGTACAGGATCAGCCCCAGCATTTT
TRBJ1-1 | TRBV7-9 | . | . | CASSQPGGTEAFF | TGTGCCAGCAGCCAACCGGGGGGCACTGAAGCTTTCTTT
TRBJ1-1 | TRBV2 | . | . | CASSDGRLNTEAFF | TGTGCCAGCAGTGATGGCAGGCTGAACACTGAAGCTTTCTTT
TRBJ1-4 | TRBV7-6 | . | . | CASSLGQELEKLFF | TGTGCCAGCAGCTTAGGGCAGGAACTTGAGAAACTGTTTTTT
TRBJ1-1 | TRBV6-6 | . | . | CASNRQGGTEAFF | TGTGCCAGCAACCGGCAGGGAGGCACTGAAGCTTTCTTT
TRBJ2-1 | TRBV28 | TRBD2 | . | CASSLHTGTSGRIEQFF | TGTGCCAGCAGTTTACACACCGGGACTAGCGGGAGGATTGAGCAGTTCTTC
TRBJ1-4 | TRBV28 | TRBD1 | . | CAGGQAGAANEKLFF | TGTGCCGGGGGACAGGCTGGGGCGGCTAATGAAAAACTGTTTTTT
TRBJ1-1 | TRBV27 | . | . | CASSFNEDLNTEAFF | TGTGCCAGCAGTTTCAATGAGGACTTGAACACTGAAGCTTTCTTT
TRBJ2-5 | TRBV7-9 | TRBD2 | . | CASSKWVAGEETQYF | TGTGCCAGCAGCAAATGGGTAGCGGGAGAAGAGACCCAGTACTTC
TRBJ2-3 | TRBV28 | . | . | CASLGGSTDTQYF | TGTGCCAGCCTTGGGGGGAGCACAGATACGCAGTATTTT
TRBJ2-1 | TRBV28 | . | . | CASSPPLLRVEQFF | TGTGCCAGCAGTCCACCCTTACTTAGAGTGGAGCAGTTCTTC
TRBJ2-6 | TRBV2 | TRBD1 | once | CASSVTGVAGANVLTF | TGTGCCAGCAGTGTGACAGGGGTGGCTGGGGCCAACGTCCTGACTTTC
TRBJ1-2 | TRBV7-6 | . | . | CASSEGYGYTF | TGTGCCAGCAGCGAGGGCTATGGCTACACCTTC
TRBJ1-3 | TRBV19 | TRBD1 | . | CASSPGTGGNTIYF | TGTGCCAGTAGCCCCGGGACAGGGGGCAACACCATATATTTT
TRBJ2-1 | TRBV5-4 | . | . | CASSLGTRDNEQFF | TGTGCCAGCAGCTTGGGTACCAGGGACAATGAGCAGTTCTTC
TRBJ2-1 | TRBV9 | . | . | CASSVGGPWDEQFF | TGTGCCAGCAGCGTAGGCGGGCCCTGGGATGAGCAGTTCTTC
TRBJ2-1 | TRBV10-3 | TRBD2 | . | CATDSGSRDNEQFF | TGTGCCACCGATAGCGGGAGTAGGGACAATGAGCAGTTCTTC
TRBJ1-1 | TRBV14 | . | . | CASSQRGANTEAFF | TGTGCCAGCAGCCAGCGGGGGGCGAACACTGAAGCTTTCTTT
TRBJ1-1 | TRBV2 | . | . | CASAGDMNTEAFF | TGTGCCAGCGCCGGGGATATGAACACTGAAGCTTTCTTT
TRBJ2-3 | TRBV9 | TRBD1 | . | CASSPQSGGWDTQYF | TGTGCCAGCAGCCCCCAATCAGGGGGTTGGGATACGCAGTATTTT
TRBJ2-7 | TRBV28 | . | . | CASSFPGTGYEQYF | TGTGCCAGCAGCTTCCCGGGGACTGGCTACGAGCAGTACTTC
TRBJ1-5 | TRBV7-9 | . | . | CASSPNTDQPQHF | TGTGCCAGCAGCCCGAACACAGATCAGCCCCAGCATTTT
TRBJ2-7 | TRBV28 | . | . | CASGGKQYF | TGTGCCAGCGGGGGGAAGCAGTACTTC
TRBJ2-3 | TRBV7-2 | . | . | CASSLVVTDTQYF | TGTGCCAGCAGCTTAGTAGTTACAGATACGCAGTATTTT
TRBJ2-1 | TRBV27 | TRBD1 | . | CASSFSGTVLYNEQFF | TGTGCCAGCAGTTTTTCCGGGACAGTACTATACAATGAGCAGTTCTTC
TRBJ1-5 | TRBV28 | TRBD1 | . | CASSSDRGNQPQHF | TGTGCCAGCAGCTCGGACAGGGGAAATCAGCCCCAGCATTTT
TRBJ2-1 | TRBV7-9 | . | . | CASSSGIEQFF | TGTGCCAGCAGCTCCGGGATAGAGCAGTTCTTC
TRBJ2-2 | TRBV9 | . | . | CASSVAAGAGAGELFF | TGTGCCAGCAGCGTAGCTGCGGGGGCGGGAGCCGGGGAGCTGTTTTTT
TRBJ2-7 | TRBV19 | . | once | CASSIASQGTYEQYF | TGTGCCAGTAGTATAGCAAGTCAGGGAACCTACGAGCAATACTTC
TRBJ1-5 | TRBV7-6 | . | . | CASSPRTENQPQHF | TGTGCCAGCAGCCCTCGGACAGAGAATCAGCCCCAGCATTTT
TRBJ1-1 | TRBV7-9 | . | few | CASIRRGIMNTEAFF | TGTGCCAGCATCCGAAGGGGAATTATGAACACTGAAGCTTTCTTT
TRBJ2-3 | TRBV28 | TRBD2 | . | CASSSRWPSGGFTDTQYF | TGTGCCAGCAGTTCCCGTTGGCCTAGCGGGGGATTCACAGATACGCAGTATTTT
TRBJ2-3 | TRBV6-1 | TRBD2 | . | CASSGLAGGADTQYF | TGTGCCAGCAGTGGCCTAGCGGGAGGAGCAGATACGCAGTATTTT
TRBJ2-5 | TRBV19 | . | . | CASSREGSETQYF | TGTGCCAGTAGTAGGGAAGGGAGTGAGACCCAGTACTTC
TRBJ1-2 | TRBV11-2 | TRBD1 | once | CASSPRPGGDGGYTF | TGTGCCAGCAGCCCCCGGCCAGGGGGTGATGGTGGCTACACCTTC
TRBJ1-1 | TRBV5-1 | . | . | CASSLAGTANTEAFF | TGCGCCAGCAGCTTGGCCGGGACTGCGAACACTGAAGCTTTCTTT
TRBJ2-3 | TRBV5-1 | TRBD1 | . | CASSLRTGGADTQYF | TGCGCCAGCAGCTTGAGGACAGGGGGCGCAGATACGCAGTATTTT
TRBJ1-1 | TRBV5-4 | . | . | CASSLGGRAGTEAFF | TGTGCCAGCAGCTTGGGAGGGCGCGCGGGGACTGAAGCTTTCTTT
TRBJ1-1 | TRBV20-1 | . | . | CSAAEFEAFF | TGCAGTGCGGCAGAATTCGAAGCTTTCTTT
TRBJ1-1 | TRBV28 | . | . | CASSLRAGYTEAFF | TGTGCCAGCAGTTTAAGGGCAGGGTACACTGAAGCTTTCTTT
TRBJ1-2 | TRBV27 | . | . | CASSPLPSRDYGYTF | TGTGCCAGCAGCCCCCTGCCCTCGAGAGACTATGGCTACACCTTC
TRBJ1-4 | TRBV5-1 | . | . | CASSSQGGNEKLFF | TGCGCCAGCAGCTCCCAGGGAGGGAATGAAAAACTGTTTTTT
TRBJ2-1 | TRBV10-1 | TRBD2 | once | CASSVREGLSEQFF | TGCGCCAGCAGTGTCCGGGAGGGCCTTAGTGAGCAGTTCTTC
TRBJ2-1 | TRBV5-6 | TRBD2 | . | CASSFLGGRGSYNEQFF | TGTGCCAGCAGCTTTTTGGGCGGGAGGGGGTCCTACAATGAGCAGTTCTTC